A selection of T cell receptor beta chains follows, all from one sample in a study of T cell repertoires in cytomegalovirus infection. What these receptors recognize is not known. One entry per CDR3 protein results from TCRdb running MiXCR on the reads. The sample has under 150,000 distinct CDR3 sequences, over 30% seen once. Sequencing used CD8+ T cells from cultured PBMCs, obtained from culture after CMV antigen stimulation. These receptors were obtained from a human donor in good health (CMV status not recorded). Some clones in this sample may be carry-over from other donors' samples. Each CDR3 is given with its conserved first and last residue. The order of the fields is V gene, clone size, J gene, CDR3 protein. Expanded clones are given a class, and other clones once, few, many or no size at all.

v_call: TRBV5-6; clone_size: .; j_call: TRBJ2-7; cdr3_aa: CASSLGASTGYGSYEQYF
v_call: TRBV7-2; clone_size: .; j_call: TRBJ2-7; cdr3_aa: CASSLDLGWGQGTQEQYF
v_call: TRBV7-6; clone_size: few; j_call: TRBJ2-7; cdr3_aa: CASSLGQGNYEQYF
v_call: TRBV20-1; clone_size: .; j_call: TRBJ2-3; cdr3_aa: CSARVGTSGGAEGDTQYF
v_call: TRBV28; clone_size: few; j_call: TRBJ1-2; cdr3_aa: CASSLVGAPALSDGYTF
v_call: TRBV24-1; clone_size: .; j_call: TRBJ2-3; cdr3_aa: CATSDHRLTSTDTQYF
v_call: TRBV12-3/TRBV12-4; clone_size: .; j_call: TRBJ2-2; cdr3_aa: CASSFVAGDTGELFF
v_call: TRBV29-1; clone_size: .; j_call: TRBJ2-7; cdr3_aa: CSVEEQDSYEQYF
v_call: TRBV28; clone_size: few; j_call: TRBJ2-6; cdr3_aa: CASRPAGMSSGANVLTF
v_call: TRBV7-2; clone_size: many; j_call: TRBJ2-1; cdr3_aa: CASSPPFVNEQFF
v_call: TRBV4-1; clone_size: .; j_call: TRBJ1-2; cdr3_aa: CASSQDRALVIYGYTF
v_call: TRBV4-1; clone_size: few; j_call: TRBJ2-2; cdr3_aa: CASSPRGDKNTGELFF
v_call: TRBV10-3; clone_size: few; j_call: TRBJ2-1; cdr3_aa: CAISESPDRGNEQFF
v_call: TRBV19; clone_size: .; j_call: TRBJ2-7; cdr3_aa: CASSRGTGNEQYF
v_call: TRBV5-5; clone_size: .; j_call: TRBJ2-1; cdr3_aa: CASSLEILGHPDNEQFF
v_call: TRBV7-2; clone_size: few; j_call: TRBJ1-4; cdr3_aa: CASSLQGSHNEKLFF
v_call: TRBV4-1; clone_size: .; j_call: TRBJ2-3; cdr3_aa: CASSQVGEDTQYF
v_call: TRBV2; clone_size: .; j_call: TRBJ2-4; cdr3_aa: CASSDATLSPPWEGIQYF
v_call: TRBV29-1; clone_size: .; j_call: TRBJ2-1; cdr3_aa: CSVEGGGAYEQFF
v_call: TRBV6-5; clone_size: once; j_call: TRBJ2-4; cdr3_aa: CASSYVGQGNIQYF
v_call: TRBV6-2/TRBV6-3; clone_size: .; j_call: TRBJ1-2; cdr3_aa: CASSYGTPGGYTF
v_call: TRBV6-5; clone_size: .; j_call: TRBJ1-2; cdr3_aa: CASSFGQGFSYGYTF
v_call: TRBV4-3; clone_size: .; j_call: TRBJ1-2; cdr3_aa: CASSQTGGGSYGYTF
v_call: TRBV11-2; clone_size: .; j_call: TRBJ2-5; cdr3_aa: CASSLDLRGSLETQYF
v_call: TRBV6-6; clone_size: few; j_call: TRBJ2-3; cdr3_aa: CASSYWGGRGSDTQYF
v_call: TRBV19; clone_size: few; j_call: TRBJ2-1; cdr3_aa: CASSISGGGALFEQFF
v_call: TRBV6-2/TRBV6-3; clone_size: .; j_call: TRBJ1-2; cdr3_aa: CASSSFRETNYGYTF
v_call: TRBV20-1; clone_size: .; j_call: TRBJ2-3; cdr3_aa: CSAGRSRLGGTDTQYF
v_call: TRBV27; clone_size: few; j_call: TRBJ2-1; cdr3_aa: CASSLWANSYNEQFF
v_call: TRBV4-1; clone_size: few; j_call: TRBJ2-7; cdr3_aa: CASSQDAPKGYGTGWAYEQYF
v_call: TRBV6-2/TRBV6-3; clone_size: .; j_call: TRBJ2-5; cdr3_aa: CASSYSMAGDRRYQETQYF
v_call: TRBV6-1; clone_size: .; j_call: TRBJ2-5; cdr3_aa: CASSEGDREVQETQYF
v_call: TRBV20-1; clone_size: .; j_call: TRBJ2-3; cdr3_aa: CSARVREGRIFTDTQYF
v_call: TRBV12-3/TRBV12-4; clone_size: once; j_call: TRBJ2-7; cdr3_aa: CASSPTGTEQYF
v_call: TRBV7-6; clone_size: .; j_call: TRBJ2-1; cdr3_aa: CASSPKLAGSYNEQFF
v_call: TRBV7-3; clone_size: few; j_call: TRBJ2-3; cdr3_aa: CASSASGGAADTQYF
v_call: TRBV5-6; clone_size: .; j_call: TRBJ2-6; cdr3_aa: CASSRGQLGRANVLTF
v_call: TRBV4-2; clone_size: few; j_call: TRBJ1-1; cdr3_aa: CASSSGVPMNTEAFF
v_call: TRBV10-3; clone_size: .; j_call: TRBJ2-2; cdr3_aa: CATRKGQGSTGELFF
v_call: TRBV19; clone_size: .; j_call: TRBJ1-5; cdr3_aa: CASSFGTWEPQHF
v_call: TRBV19; clone_size: .; j_call: TRBJ2-1; cdr3_aa: CASSTRDREYNEQFF
v_call: TRBV27; clone_size: .; j_call: TRBJ2-7; cdr3_aa: CASRTGSGAYEQYF
v_call: TRBV28; clone_size: .; j_call: TRBJ2-7; cdr3_aa: CASSPGGVPYEQYF
v_call: TRBV29-1; clone_size: .; j_call: TRBJ1-2; cdr3_aa: CSVAGRRYGYTF
v_call: TRBV6-2/TRBV6-3; clone_size: .; j_call: TRBJ1-2; cdr3_aa: CASSYPNYGYTF
v_call: TRBV11-2; clone_size: .; j_call: TRBJ2-5; cdr3_aa: CASSLGRDIITSEAQETQYF
v_call: TRBV20-1; clone_size: few; j_call: TRBJ2-7; cdr3_aa: CSASLQAYEQYF
v_call: TRBV4-3; clone_size: few; j_call: TRBJ1-1; cdr3_aa: CASSADRNTEAFF
v_call: TRBV7-6; clone_size: few; j_call: TRBJ2-7; cdr3_aa: CASSHRQDSYEQYF
v_call: TRBV7-9; clone_size: .; j_call: TRBJ2-3; cdr3_aa: CASSLGQGVTDTQYF
v_call: TRBV7-2; clone_size: few; j_call: TRBJ2-7; cdr3_aa: CASSLVAGGSEQYF
v_call: TRBV7-7; clone_size: many; j_call: TRBJ2-1; cdr3_aa: CASSLSLLGEQFF
v_call: TRBV6-1; clone_size: many; j_call: TRBJ2-5; cdr3_aa: CASRAVAGGTYQETQYF
v_call: TRBV7-6; clone_size: .; j_call: TRBJ2-1; cdr3_aa: CASSSQTGGADNEQFF